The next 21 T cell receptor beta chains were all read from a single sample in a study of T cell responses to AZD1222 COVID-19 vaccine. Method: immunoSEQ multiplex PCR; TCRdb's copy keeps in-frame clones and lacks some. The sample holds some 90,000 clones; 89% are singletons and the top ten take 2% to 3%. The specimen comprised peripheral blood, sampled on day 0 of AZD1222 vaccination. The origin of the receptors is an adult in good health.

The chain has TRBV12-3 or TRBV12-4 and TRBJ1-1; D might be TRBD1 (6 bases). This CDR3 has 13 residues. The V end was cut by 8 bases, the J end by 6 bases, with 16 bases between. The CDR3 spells CASWEGGAAEAFF. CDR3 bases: TGTGCCAGCTGGGAGGGGGGTGCCGCTGAAGCTTTCTTT.

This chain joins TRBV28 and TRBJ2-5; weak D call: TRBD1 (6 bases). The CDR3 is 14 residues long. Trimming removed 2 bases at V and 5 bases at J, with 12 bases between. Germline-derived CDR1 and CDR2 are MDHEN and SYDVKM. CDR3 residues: CASSLTPGDETQYF. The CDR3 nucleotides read TGTGCCAGCAGTTTAACCCCAGGGGATGAGACCCAGTACTTC.

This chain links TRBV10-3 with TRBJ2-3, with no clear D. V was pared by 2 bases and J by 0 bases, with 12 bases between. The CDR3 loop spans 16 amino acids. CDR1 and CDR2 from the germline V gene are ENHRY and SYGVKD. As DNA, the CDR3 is TGTGCCATCAGTGAGGGTTGGAGCTCTAGCACAGATACGCAGTATTTT. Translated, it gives CAISEGWSSSTDTQYF.

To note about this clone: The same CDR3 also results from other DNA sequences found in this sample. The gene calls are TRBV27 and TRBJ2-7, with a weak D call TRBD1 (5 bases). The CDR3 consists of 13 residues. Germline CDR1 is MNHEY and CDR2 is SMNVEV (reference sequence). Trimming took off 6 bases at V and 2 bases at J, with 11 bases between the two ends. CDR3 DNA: TGTGCCAGCAGCTTTGGACAAACCTACGAGCAGTACTTC. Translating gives CASSFGQTYEQYF.

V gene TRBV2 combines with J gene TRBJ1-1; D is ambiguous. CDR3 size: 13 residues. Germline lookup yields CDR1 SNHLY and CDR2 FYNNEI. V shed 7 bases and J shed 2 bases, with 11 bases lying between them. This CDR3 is CASMVQTNTEAFF. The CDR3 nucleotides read TGTGCCAGCATGGTACAAACCAACACTGAAGCTTTCTTT. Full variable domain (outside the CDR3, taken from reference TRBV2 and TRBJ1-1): EPEVTQTPSHQVTQMGQEVILRCVPISNHLYFYWYRQILGQKVEFLVSFYNNEISEKSEIFDDQFSVERPDGSNFTLKIRSTKLEDSAMYFCASMVQTNTEAFFGQGTRLTVV.

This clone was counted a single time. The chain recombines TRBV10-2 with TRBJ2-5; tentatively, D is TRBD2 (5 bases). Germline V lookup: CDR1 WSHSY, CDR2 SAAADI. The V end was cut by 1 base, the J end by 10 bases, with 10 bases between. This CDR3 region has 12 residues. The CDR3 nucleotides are TGCGCCAGCAGTGAGTATACCGGAGGCCAGTACTTC. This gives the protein CASSEYTGGQYF.

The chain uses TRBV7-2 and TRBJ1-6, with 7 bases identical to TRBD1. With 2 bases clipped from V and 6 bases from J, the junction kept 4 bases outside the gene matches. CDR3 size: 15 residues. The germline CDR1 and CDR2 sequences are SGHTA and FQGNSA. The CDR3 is CASSLWGDSNSPLHF. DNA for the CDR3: TGTGCCAGCAGCTTATGGGGGGACAGTAATTCACCCCTCCACTTT.

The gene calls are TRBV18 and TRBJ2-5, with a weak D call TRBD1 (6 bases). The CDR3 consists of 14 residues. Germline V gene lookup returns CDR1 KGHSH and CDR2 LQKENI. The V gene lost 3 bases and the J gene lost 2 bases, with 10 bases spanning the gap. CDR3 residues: CASSPVTGQETQYF. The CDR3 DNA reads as TGTGCCAGCTCACCGGTTACAGGGCAAGAGACCCAGTACTTC.

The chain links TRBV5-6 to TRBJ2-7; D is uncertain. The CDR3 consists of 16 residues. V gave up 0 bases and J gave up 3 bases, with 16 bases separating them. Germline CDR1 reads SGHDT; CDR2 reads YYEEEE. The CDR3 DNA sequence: TGTGCCAGCAGCTTGGTCGGCTCGAGTGCCCTCTACGAGCAGTACTTC. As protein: CASSLVGSSALYEQYF. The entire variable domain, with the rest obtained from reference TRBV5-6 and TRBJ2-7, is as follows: DAGVTQSPTHLIKTRGQQVTLRCSPKSGHDTVSWYQQALGQGPQFIFQYYEEEERQRGNFPDRFSGHQFPNYSSELNVNALLLGDSALYLCASSLVGSSALYEQYFGPGTRLTVT.

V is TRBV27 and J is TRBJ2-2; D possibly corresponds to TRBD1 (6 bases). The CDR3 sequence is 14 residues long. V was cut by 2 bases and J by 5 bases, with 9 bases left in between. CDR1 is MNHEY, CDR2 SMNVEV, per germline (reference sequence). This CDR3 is CASSLGQTTGELFF. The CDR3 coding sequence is TGTGCCAGCAGTTTAGGACAGACGACCGGGGAGCTGTTTTTT.

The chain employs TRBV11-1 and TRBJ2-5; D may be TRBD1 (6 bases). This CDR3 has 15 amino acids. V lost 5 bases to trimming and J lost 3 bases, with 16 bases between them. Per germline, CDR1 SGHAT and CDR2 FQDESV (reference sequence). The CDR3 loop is CASSTAQGSKETQYF. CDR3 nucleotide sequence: TGTGCCAGCAGCACCGCACAGGGTTCGAAAGAGACCCAGTACTTC.

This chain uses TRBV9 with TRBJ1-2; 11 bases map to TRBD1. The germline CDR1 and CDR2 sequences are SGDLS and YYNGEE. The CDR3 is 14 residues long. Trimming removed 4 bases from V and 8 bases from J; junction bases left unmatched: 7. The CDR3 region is CASSFGQGAEGYTF. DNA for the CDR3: TGTGCCAGCAGCTTCGGACAGGGGGCAGAGGGCTACACCTTC.

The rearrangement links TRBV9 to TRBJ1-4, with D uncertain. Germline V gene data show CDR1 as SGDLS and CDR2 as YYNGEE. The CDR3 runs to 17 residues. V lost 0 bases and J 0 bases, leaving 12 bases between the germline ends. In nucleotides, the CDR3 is TGTGCCAGCAGCGTAGAATCAGAGCGCGCAACTAATGAAAAACTGTTTTTT. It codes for CASSVESERATNEKLFF.

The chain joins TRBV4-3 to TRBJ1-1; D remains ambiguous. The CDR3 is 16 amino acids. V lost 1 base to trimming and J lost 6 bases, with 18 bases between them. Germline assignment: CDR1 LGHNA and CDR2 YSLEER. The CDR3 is CASSQGGGRVVAEAFF. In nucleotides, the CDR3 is TGCGCCAGCAGCCAAGGAGGAGGGCGAGTGGTCGCTGAAGCTTTCTTT.

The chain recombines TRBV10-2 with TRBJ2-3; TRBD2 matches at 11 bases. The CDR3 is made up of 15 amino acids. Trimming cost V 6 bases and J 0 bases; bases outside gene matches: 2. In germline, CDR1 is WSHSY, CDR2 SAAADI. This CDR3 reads CASRGLAASTDTQYF. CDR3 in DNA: TGCGCCAGCAGGGGACTAGCGGCGAGCACAGATACGCAGTATTTT.

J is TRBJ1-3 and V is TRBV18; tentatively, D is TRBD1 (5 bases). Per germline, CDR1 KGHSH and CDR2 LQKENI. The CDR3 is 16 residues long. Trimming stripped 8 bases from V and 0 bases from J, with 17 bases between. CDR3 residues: CASQGDRFVSGNTIYF. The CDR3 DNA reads TGTGCCAGCCAAGGGGACCGATTTGTCTCTGGAAACACCATATATTTT.

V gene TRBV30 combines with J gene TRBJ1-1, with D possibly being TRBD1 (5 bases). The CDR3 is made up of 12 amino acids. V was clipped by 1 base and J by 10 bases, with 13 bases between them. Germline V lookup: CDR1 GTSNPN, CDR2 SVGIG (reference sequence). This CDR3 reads CAWSGQSQGAFF. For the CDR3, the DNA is TGTGCCTGGAGTGGACAGAGTCAAGGAGCTTTCTTT.

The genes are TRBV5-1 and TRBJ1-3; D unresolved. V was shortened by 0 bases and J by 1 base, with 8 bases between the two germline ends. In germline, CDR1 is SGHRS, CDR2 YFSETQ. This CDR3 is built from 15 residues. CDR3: CASSLDSGSGNTIYF. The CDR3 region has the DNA TGCGCCAGCAGCTTGGATTCGGGGTCTGGAAACACCATATATTTT. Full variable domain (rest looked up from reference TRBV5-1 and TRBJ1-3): KAGVTQTPRYLIKTRGQQVTLSCSPISGHRSVSWYQQTPGQGLQFLFEYFSETQRNKGNFPGRFSGRQFSNSRSEMNVSTLELGDSALYLCASSLDSGSGNTIYFGEGSWLTVV.

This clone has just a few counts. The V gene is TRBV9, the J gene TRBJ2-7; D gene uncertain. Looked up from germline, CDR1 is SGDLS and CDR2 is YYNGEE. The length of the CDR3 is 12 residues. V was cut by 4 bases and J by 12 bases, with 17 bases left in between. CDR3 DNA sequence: TGTGCCAGCAGCAACTCCGTAGTCTGCTGGTACTTC. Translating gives CASSNSVVCWYF.

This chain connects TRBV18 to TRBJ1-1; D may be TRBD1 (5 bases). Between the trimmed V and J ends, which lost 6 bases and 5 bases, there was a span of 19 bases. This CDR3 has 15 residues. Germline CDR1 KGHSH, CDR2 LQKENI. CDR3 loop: CASSKKLGRGTEAFF. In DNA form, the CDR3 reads TGTGCCAGCTCCAAAAAACTGGGGCGAGGGACTGAAGCTTTCTTT.

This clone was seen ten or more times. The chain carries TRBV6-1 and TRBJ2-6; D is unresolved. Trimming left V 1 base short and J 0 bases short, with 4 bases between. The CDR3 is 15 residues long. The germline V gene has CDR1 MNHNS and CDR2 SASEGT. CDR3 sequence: CASSEDSSGANVLTF. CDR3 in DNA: TGTGCCAGCAGTGAAGACAGCTCTGGGGCCAACGTCCTGACTTTC.